The present T cell receptor (beta chain) was sequenced within a study of blood T cells in healthy people across ages. The junction had 2 bases not matched to a gene; V was cut back by 0 bases and J by 2 bases. Germline V gene data show CDR1 as LNHNV and CDR2 as YYDKDF (reference sequence). The CDR3 sequence is 15 residues long. For the second PCR, which ran for about 6 to 11 cycles, a sample-barcoded 5' primer and a J-beta primer mix were used. Using its own MiXCR run on the 5' RACE reads, TCRdb lists one record per CDR3 protein. In the table there are about 1,400,000 distinct CDR3 sequences, 59% of which are singletons. This clonotype was observed a single time.

Specimen: blood. The TCR comes from a man between 18 and 35 years old in good health. The chain carries TRBV15 and TRBJ2-5, with 8 bases lining up with TRBD2. The chain's CDR3 is CATSRETSGQETQYF. The CDR3 bases are TGTGCCACCAGCAGAGAAACTAGCGGTCAAGAGACCCAGTACTTC. The whole variable domain, remainder taken from reference TRBV15 and TRBJ2-5, is DAMVIQNPRYQVTQFGKPVTLSCSQTLNHNVMYWYQQKSSQAPKLLFHYYDKDFNNEADTPDNFQSRRPNTSFCFLDIRSPGLGDTAMYLCATSRETSGQETQYFGPGTRLLVL.